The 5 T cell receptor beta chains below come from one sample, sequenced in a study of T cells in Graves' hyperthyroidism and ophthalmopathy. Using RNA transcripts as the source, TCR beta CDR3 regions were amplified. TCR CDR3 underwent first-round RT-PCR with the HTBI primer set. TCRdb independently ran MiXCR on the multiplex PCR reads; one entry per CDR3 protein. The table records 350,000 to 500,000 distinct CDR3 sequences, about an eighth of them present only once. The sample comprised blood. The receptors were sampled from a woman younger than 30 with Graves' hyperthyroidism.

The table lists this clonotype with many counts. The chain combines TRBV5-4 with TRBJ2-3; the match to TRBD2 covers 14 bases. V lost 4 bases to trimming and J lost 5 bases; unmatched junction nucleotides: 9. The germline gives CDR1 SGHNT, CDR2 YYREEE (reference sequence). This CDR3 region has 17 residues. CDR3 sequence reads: CASSVETSGRAKDTQYF. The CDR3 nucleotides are TGTGCCAGCAGCGTGGAGACTAGCGGGAGGGCTAAAGATACGCAGTATTTT.

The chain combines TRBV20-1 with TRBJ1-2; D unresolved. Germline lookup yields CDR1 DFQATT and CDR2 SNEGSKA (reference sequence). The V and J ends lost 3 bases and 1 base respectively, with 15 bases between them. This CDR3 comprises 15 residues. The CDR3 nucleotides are TGCAGTGCTAGGCACAGCCTATTACTTAACTATGGCTACACCTTC. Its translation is CSARHSLLLNYGYTF.

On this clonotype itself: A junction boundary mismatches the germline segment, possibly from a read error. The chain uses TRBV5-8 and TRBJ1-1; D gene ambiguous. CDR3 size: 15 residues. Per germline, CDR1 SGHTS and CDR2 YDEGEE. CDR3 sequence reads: CASSLGPSRGTETFF. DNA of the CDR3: TGTGCCAGCAGCTTGGGACCCTCCCGTGGCACTGAAACTTTCTTT.

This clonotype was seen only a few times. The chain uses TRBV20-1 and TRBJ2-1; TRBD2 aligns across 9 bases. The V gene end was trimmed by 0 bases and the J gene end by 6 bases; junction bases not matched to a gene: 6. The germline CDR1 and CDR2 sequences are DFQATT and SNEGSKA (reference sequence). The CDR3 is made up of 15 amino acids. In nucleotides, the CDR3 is TGCAGTGCTAGAGATAGCGGGAGCCCCCTCAATGAGCAGTTCTTC. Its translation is CSARDSGSPLNEQFF.

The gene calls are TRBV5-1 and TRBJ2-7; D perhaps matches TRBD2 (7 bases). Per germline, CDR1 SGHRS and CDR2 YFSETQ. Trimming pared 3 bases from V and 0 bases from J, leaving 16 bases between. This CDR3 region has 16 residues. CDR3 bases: TGCGCCAGCAGCTCCCTAGGGGGGGGGAGCTCCTACGAGCAGTACTTC. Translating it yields CASSSLGGGSSYEQYF.